This T cell receptor (beta chain) was profiled in a study of cytomegalovirus exposure and HLA in healthy donors. About the study: The Caucasian-associated ancestry cluster held less than 85% of roughly 370 genotyped donors. General observations from the study: Trimming of TCR beta V- and J-genes showed a link, identified in a later analysis, to a missense DCLRE1C variant.

The study ran its PCR with 60 Vbeta and 13 Jbeta primers. Sequencing used immunoSEQ multiplex PCR; TCRdb keeps in-frame clones, though not all of them. Of some 170,000 clones detected, around 70% appear once; the ten largest clones hold just under 3%. On this clone itself: Its cognate antigen is unknown.

All the people who gave samples were healthy bone marrow donors. Germline V gives CDR1 MNHNS, CDR2 SASEGT. The CDR3 has 14 amino acids. Trimming cost V 7 bases and J 1 base, with 12 bases left between them. J is TRBJ2-3 and V is TRBV6-1; D is possibly TRBD2 (6 bases). The sample taken for sequencing was PBMCs. The receptor was derived from a male donor in good health and CMV-seronegative. In DNA form, the CDR3 reads TGTGCCAGCAACCGGGACTCGGGCACAGATACGCAGTATTTT. Its translation is CASNRDSGTDTQYF.